This is a list of T cell receptor beta chains from one sample in a study of cytomegalovirus exposure and HLA in healthy donors. Repertoires were generated with immunoSEQ multiplex PCR, while TCRdb's copy carries only in-frame clones and drops some. The sample lists about 170,000 clones; about 85% were seen once. The sample comprised PBMCs. All receptors derive from a boy younger than 10 in good health and CMV-seronegative. Each CDR3 is given with its conserved first and last residue. D genes are given only for firm matches. Size tells how often a clone was seen (once, few, many) or the class of an expanded clone, and some rows leave it out.

CDR3 length	V gene	clone size	D gene	J gene	CDR3 DNA	CDR3 protein
15	TRBV6-1	.	TRBD1	TRBJ2-3	TGTGCCAGCAGTGGCCGGGACAGAGGCACAGATACGCAGTATTTT	CASSGRDRGTDTQYF
15	TRBV19	.	TRBD2	TRBJ2-1	TGTGCCAGTAGACTGGGGACTAGCGGCTACAATGAGCAGTTCTTC	CASRLGTSGYNEQFF
16	TRBV4-2	.	.	TRBJ2-7	TGTGCCAGCAGCCAGGACACCGGGACTCCTTACTACGAGCAGTACTTC	CASSQDTGTPYYEQYF
15	TRBV28	.	.	TRBJ1-4	TGTGCCAGCGGAAGCTCGGGGGGGTTAAGTGAAAAACTGTTTTTT	CASGSSGGLSEKLFF
13	TRBV6-1	few	.	TRBJ2-1	TGTGCCAGCAGTGAAGCAGAGAACAATGAGCAGTTCTTC	CASSEAENNEQFF
14	TRBV6-1	.	TRBD2	TRBJ2-1	TGTGCCACCATAGGACTAGCGGGGGTAAATGAGCAGTTCTTC	CATIGLAGVNEQFF
14	TRBV5-1	once	TRBD1	TRBJ2-7	TGCGCCAGCAGCTTGGGGGACAGAACCTACGAGCAGTACTTC	CASSLGDRTYEQYF
15	TRBV6-1	.	.	TRBJ1-2	TGTGCCAGCAGTGAAGAGGGGGATATGGGCTATGGCTACACCTTC	CASSEEGDMGYGYTF
16	TRBV5-1	.	.	TRBJ1-5	TGCGCCAGCAGCTTGGGGGGGGGCAATGGCAATCAGCCCCAGCATTTT	CASSLGGGNGNQPQHF
12	TRBV10-3	.	TRBD1	TRBJ2-5	TGTGCCATCACCGGGACAGGGGAGACCCAGTACTTC	CAITGTGETQYF
15	TRBV15	few	.	TRBJ1-4	TGTGCCACCAGCAGAGACGGGGTCACTAATGAAAAACTGTTTTTT	CATSRDGVTNEKLFF
11	TRBV7-6	.	.	TRBJ2-1	TGTGCCAGCAGCTCAGGACTGGCGCAGTTCTTC	CASSSGLAQFF
18	TRBV5-4	once	TRBD1	TRBJ1-1	TGTGCCAGCAGCCTTTGTTCCCAAATTCAGGGGGAGGACACTGAAGCTTTCTTT	CASSLCSQIQGEDTEAFF
16	TRBV4-2	.	.	TRBJ1-5	TGTGCCAGCAGCCAAGCAGGTCAGGGCAGCAATCAGCCCCAGCATTTT	CASSQAGQGSNQPQHF
15	TRBV2	.	TRBD1	TRBJ1-4	TGTGCCAGCAGTGGTGTCGGGGACAGGGGGCGAAAACTGTTTTTT	CASSGVGDRGRKLFF
14	TRBV7-9	few	TRBD1	TRBJ2-1	TGTTCCGTCGACTTTTCAGAGGGGGCAGTTGAGCAGTTCTTC	CSVDFSEGAVEQFF
14	TRBV28	few	TRBD1	TRBJ1-5	TGTGCCAGCAGTTGGACAGGTTTCAATCAGCCCCAGCATTTT	CASSWTGFNQPQHF
15	TRBV15	once	TRBD2	TRBJ2-2	TGTGCCACCCAGACTAGCGGGAAGAACACCGGGGAGCTGTTTTTT	CATQTSGKNTGELFF
13	TRBV6-6	.	TRBD2	TRBJ2-7	TGTGCCAGCAGTACCGGGAGGGCCTACGAGCAGTACTTC	CASSTGRAYEQYF
13	TRBV5-1	few	TRBD1	TRBJ2-3	TGCGCCAGCAGTGTTGACAGGGGGGATACGCAGTATTTT	CASSVDRGDTQYF
12	TRBV30	once	TRBD1	TRBJ2-7	TGTGCCTGGGACAGGGGGCCCGGGGAGCAGTACTTC	CAWDRGPGEQYF
16	TRBV28	.	TRBD1	TRBJ1-5	TGTGCCAGCAGTTTCGATGGGACAGATAGCAATCAGCCCCAGCATTTT	CASSFDGTDSNQPQHF
14	TRBV9	.	TRBD1	TRBJ1-4	TGTGCCAGCAGCGATGGACAGGTTAATGAAAAACTGTTTTTT	CASSDGQVNEKLFF
14	TRBV2	.	.	TRBJ2-2	TGTGCCAGCAGTGGAGACTGGAACACCGGGGAGCTGTTTTTT	CASSGDWNTGELFF
13	TRBV5-1	.	.	TRBJ2-5	TGCGCCAGCAGCTCAGTACCGCCAGAGACCCAGTACTTC	CASSSVPPETQYF
16	TRBV6-4	few	TRBD2	TRBJ2-3	TGTGCCAGCAGTGACGGGCGGGGGGGCGGCACAGATACGCAGTATTTT	CASSDGRGGGTDTQYF
13	TRBV28	.	.	TRBJ1-2	TGTGCCAGCAGCCCCGGGGGGGGCTATGGCTACACCTTC	CASSPGGGYGYTF
15	TRBV29-1	.	.	TRBJ1-2	TGCAGCGTTGAAGATAGCAGGAGGGGTAACTATGGCTACACCTTC	CSVEDSRRGNYGYTF
18	TRBV5-1	.	TRBD1	TRBJ2-3	TGCGCCAGCAGCTTGCAGGAGACAGGGATCTCAAACACAGATACGCAGTATTTT	CASSLQETGISNTDTQYF
15	TRBV5-1	.	.	TRBJ1-1	TGCGCCAGCAGCTTGGGCAGGGGCATGAACACTGAAGCTTTCTTT	CASSLGRGMNTEAFF
11	TRBV6-5	.	.	TRBJ1-2	TGTGCCAGCAGCCCGGGGGGTGGCTACACCTTC	CASSPGGGYTF
15	TRBV7-9	.	.	TRBJ2-5	TGTGCCAGCAGCTTAGTCGGTCCCCGGGGAGAGACCCAGTACTTC	CASSLVGPRGETQYF
15	TRBV7-9	.	.	TRBJ1-1	TGTGCCAGCAGCTACGAATGGGAGGAGAACACTGAAGCTTTCTTT	CASSYEWEENTEAFF
18	TRBV5-1	once	TRBD2	TRBJ2-2	TGCGCCAGCAGCATGAGGGGACTAGCGGGGGGGTTCGCCGGGGAGCTGTTTTTT	CASSMRGLAGGFAGELFF
11	TRBV20-1	few	.	TRBJ2-5	TGCAGTGCTATCGACCAAGAGACCCAGTACTTC	CSAIDQETQYF
16	TRBV6-1	.	TRBD1	TRBJ1-2	TGTGCCAGCAGCGAACGGGACAGGGCACTTAACTATGGCTACACCTTC	CASSERDRALNYGYTF
15	TRBV5-1	few	.	TRBJ1-1	TGCGCCAGCAGCCCGGAAGGACAGTTGAACACTGAAGCTTTCTTT	CASSPEGQLNTEAFF